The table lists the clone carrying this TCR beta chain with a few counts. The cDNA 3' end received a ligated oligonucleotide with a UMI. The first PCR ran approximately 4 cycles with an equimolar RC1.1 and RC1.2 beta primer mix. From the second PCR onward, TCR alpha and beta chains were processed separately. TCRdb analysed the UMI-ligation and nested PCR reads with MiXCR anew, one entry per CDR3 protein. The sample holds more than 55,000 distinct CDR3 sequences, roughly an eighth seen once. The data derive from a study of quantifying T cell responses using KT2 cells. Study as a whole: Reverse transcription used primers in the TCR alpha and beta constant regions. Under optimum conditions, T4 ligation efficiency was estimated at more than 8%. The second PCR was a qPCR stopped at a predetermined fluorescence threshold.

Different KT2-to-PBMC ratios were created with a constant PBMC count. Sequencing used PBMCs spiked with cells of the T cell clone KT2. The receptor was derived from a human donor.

The CDR3 here is CSVDPGTGFTGELFF. In DNA form, the CDR3 reads TGCAGCGTTGACCCCGGGACAGGTTTCACCGGGGAGCTGTTTTTT. V and J are TRBV29-1 and TRBJ2-2; 8 bases match TRBD1. This CDR3 comprises 15 residues. The V and J ends lost 3 bases and 4 bases, in that order; junction bases with no gene match: 7. Germline V gives CDR1 SQVTM, CDR2 ANQGSEA.